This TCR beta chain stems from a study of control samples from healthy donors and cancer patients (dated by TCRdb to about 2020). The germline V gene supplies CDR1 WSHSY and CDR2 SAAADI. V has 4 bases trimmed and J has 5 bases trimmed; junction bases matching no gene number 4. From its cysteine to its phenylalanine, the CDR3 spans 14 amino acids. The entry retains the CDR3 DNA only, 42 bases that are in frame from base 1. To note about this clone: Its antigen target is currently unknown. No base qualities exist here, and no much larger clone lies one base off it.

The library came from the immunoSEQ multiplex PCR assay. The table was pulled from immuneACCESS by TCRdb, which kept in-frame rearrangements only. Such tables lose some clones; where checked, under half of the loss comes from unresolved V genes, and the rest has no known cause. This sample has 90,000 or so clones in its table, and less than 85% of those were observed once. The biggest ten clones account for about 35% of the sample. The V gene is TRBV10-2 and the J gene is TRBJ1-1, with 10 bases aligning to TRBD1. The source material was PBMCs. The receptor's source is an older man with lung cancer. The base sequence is TGCGCCAGCAGTGTTACGGACAGGGGGACTGAAGCTTTCTTT. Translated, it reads CASSVTDRGTEAFF.